The TCR beta chain described here comes from a study of shared clonotypes between healthy human individuals. Broader study findings: The study generally estimated greater richness for naive than memory subsets. Shared clonotypes: roughly 4.7% naive CD4, roughly 4% naive CD8, 2.3% memory CD4, 0.4% memory CD8.

This clone is a singleton in its sample. Its antigen is undetermined. The naive CD8 subset, CD45RO-negative cells positively selected for CCR7, excluded terminally differentiated effector memory CD45RA+ cells. V lost 6 bases to trimming and J lost 1 base; unmatched junction nucleotides: 6. CDR1 and CDR2 (germline): SNHLY, FYNNEI. The CDR3 has 15 amino acids. Profiling relied on immunoSEQ multiplex PCR, and the TCRdb table lists in-frame clones only, not all of them. The sample consists of around 1.9 million clones, about 92% of them appearing once. This clonotype was obtained from a man between 18 and 35 years old in good health. Some clones in this sample may be carry-over from other donors' samples. V is TRBV2 and J is TRBJ1-3; 7 positions agree with TRBD1. Sequenced input: naive CD8+ T cells from PBMCs. Here the CDR3 reads CASRDRRESGNTIYF. The CDR3 DNA reads TGTGCCAGCAGGGACAGGCGGGAATCTGGAAACACCATATATTTT.